These T cell receptor beta chains were read from a single sample in a study of blood T cell repertoires in COVID-19. Measured with immunoSEQ multiplex PCR; TCRdb has only the in-frame clones, and not every one. The data show more than 60,000 clones, 91% seen once. Input material: peripheral blood. Receptor source: a human donor in a cohort sampled during active COVID-19. CDR3s include the opening cysteine and the closing phenylalanine or tryptophan. D genes are given only for firm matches. Not every row has a clone size; where given, it reads once, few, many or a size class.

V	size	J	D	CDR3
TRBV18	-	TRBJ1-3	TRBD1	CASGQGTSGNTIYF
TRBV6-5	-	TRBJ1-3	TRBD1	CASRSGTGDGNTIYF
TRBV6-1	-	TRBJ2-7	TRBD2	CASSAAFGGGAPYEQYF
TRBV6-2/TRBV6-3	once	TRBJ2-3	-	CASSYDTTSTDTQYF
TRBV9	-	TRBJ2-5	-	CASSVGAANQETQYF
TRBV18	-	TRBJ2-3	TRBD2	CASSPPSSGITDTQYF
TRBV6-2/TRBV6-3	-	TRBJ1-4	-	CASSLFPGSDNEKLFF
TRBV2	-	TRBJ1-1	TRBD1	CASTAGQANTEAFF
TRBV5-1	-	TRBJ1-1	-	CASTPTGPNTEAFF
TRBV6-2/TRBV6-3	-	TRBJ2-5	-	CASSYANMGSSSRRTQYF
TRBV6-5	-	TRBJ1-6	-	CASSYSRSADSPLHF
TRBV18	-	TRBJ2-3	-	CASSPSLAETTDTQYF
TRBV2	-	TRBJ2-7	-	CASSGGQFYEQYF
TRBV6-2/TRBV6-3	-	TRBJ1-5	-	CASSPRNQPQHF
TRBV4-2	-	TRBJ2-1	-	CASSGPGEPSRNEQFF
TRBV18	-	TRBJ1-1	-	CASSPNLEGEGSEAFF
TRBV10-1	-	TRBJ2-1	TRBD1	CASSRGQGKGDEQFF
TRBV3-1/TRBV3-2	-	TRBJ2-7	-	CASSQQGGAYEQYF
TRBV19	-	TRBJ1-5	-	CASSISVLPGGSNQPQHF
TRBV2	-	TRBJ2-2	-	CASSEKRGNTGELFF
TRBV3-1/TRBV3-2	-	TRBJ1-4	-	CASSPRGEKLFF
TRBV6-5	-	TRBJ1-1	-	CASSYSRVWDTEAFF
TRBV5-4	once	TRBJ2-1	TRBD2	CASSLGGGSYNEQFF
TRBV5-4	once	TRBJ1-2	-	CASSQTPSYGYTF
TRBV9	-	TRBJ1-1	-	CASSADGGPLIQQGPDTEAFF
TRBV4-3	-	TRBJ2-2	TRBD2	CASSSGVRTGELFF